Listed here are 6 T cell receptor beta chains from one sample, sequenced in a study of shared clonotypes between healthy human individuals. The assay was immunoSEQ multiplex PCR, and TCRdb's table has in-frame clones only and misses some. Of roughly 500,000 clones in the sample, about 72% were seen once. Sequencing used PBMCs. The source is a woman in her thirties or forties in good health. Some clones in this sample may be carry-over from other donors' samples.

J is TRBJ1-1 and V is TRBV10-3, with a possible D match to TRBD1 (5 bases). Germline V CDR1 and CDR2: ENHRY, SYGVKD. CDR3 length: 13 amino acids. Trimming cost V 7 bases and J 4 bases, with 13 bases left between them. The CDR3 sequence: CAIKRGRGTEAFF. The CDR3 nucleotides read TGTGCCATCAAAAGGGGACGGGGCACTGAAGCTTTCTTT.

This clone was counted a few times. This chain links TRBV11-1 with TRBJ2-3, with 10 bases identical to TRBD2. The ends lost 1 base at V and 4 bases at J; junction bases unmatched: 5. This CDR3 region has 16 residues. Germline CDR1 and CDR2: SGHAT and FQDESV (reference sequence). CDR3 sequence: CASSLDLAGAADTQYF. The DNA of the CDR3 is TGTGCCAGCAGCTTAGACCTAGCGGGAGCTGCAGATACGCAGTATTTT.

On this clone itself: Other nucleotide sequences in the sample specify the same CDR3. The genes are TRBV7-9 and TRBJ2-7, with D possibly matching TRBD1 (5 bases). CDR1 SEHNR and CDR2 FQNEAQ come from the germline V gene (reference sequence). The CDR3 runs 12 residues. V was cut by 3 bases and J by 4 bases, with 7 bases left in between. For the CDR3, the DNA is TGTGCCAGCAGCTTGACAGTATACGAGCAGTACTTC. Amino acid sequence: CASSLTVYEQYF.

Written as DNA, the CDR3 is TGTGCCAGCAGCGCCGGCTCGTACGAGCAGTACTTC. Translating it yields CASSAGSYEQYF. J is TRBJ2-7 and V is TRBV19; D is ambiguous. From germline, CDR1 is LNHDA and CDR2 SQIVND (reference sequence). V lost 9 bases and J lost 4, with 13 bases in between. The CDR3 spans 12 residues.

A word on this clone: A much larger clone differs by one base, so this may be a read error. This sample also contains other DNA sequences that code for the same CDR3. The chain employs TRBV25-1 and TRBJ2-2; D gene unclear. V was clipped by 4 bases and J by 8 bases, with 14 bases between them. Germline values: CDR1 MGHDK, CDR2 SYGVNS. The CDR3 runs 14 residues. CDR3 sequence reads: CASSVSGWAGELFF. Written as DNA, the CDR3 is TGTGCCAGCAGTGTATCTGGGTGGGCTGGGGAGCTGTTTTTT.

The CDR3 sequence: CASSLGGQGTDTQYF. In DNA form, the CDR3 reads TGTGCCAGCAGCTTGGGGGGGCAAGGCACAGATACGCAGTATTTT. The chain is built from TRBV7-6 and TRBJ2-3; maybe TRBD2 (7 bases). The CDR3 length is 15 residues. Germline CDR1 is SGHVS and CDR2 is FNYEAQ. V was pared by 3 bases and J by 1 base, with 11 bases between.